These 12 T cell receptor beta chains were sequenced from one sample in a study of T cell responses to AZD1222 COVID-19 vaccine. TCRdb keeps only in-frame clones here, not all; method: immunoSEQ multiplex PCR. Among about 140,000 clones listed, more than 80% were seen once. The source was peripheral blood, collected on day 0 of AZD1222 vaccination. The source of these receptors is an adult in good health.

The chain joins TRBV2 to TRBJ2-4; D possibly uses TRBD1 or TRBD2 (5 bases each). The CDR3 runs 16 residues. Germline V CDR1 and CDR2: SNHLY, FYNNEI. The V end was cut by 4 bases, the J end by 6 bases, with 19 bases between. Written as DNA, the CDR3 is TGTGCCAGCAGTGGGTTAATTAGGGACGGAAGAAACATTCAGTACTTC. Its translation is CASSGLIRDGRNIQYF.

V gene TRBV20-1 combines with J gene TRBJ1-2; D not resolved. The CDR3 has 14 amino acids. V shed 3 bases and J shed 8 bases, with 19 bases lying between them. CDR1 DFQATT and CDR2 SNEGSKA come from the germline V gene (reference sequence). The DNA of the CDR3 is TGCAGTGCTAGTAGGACGGACTTACAATCGGGCTACACCTTC. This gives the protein CSASRTDLQSGYTF.

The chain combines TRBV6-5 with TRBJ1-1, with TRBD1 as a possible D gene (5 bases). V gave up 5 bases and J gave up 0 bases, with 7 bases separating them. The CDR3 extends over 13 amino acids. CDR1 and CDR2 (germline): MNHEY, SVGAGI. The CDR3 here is CASSNRLNTEAFF. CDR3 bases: TGTGCCAGCAGTAACAGGCTGAACACTGAAGCTTTCTTT.

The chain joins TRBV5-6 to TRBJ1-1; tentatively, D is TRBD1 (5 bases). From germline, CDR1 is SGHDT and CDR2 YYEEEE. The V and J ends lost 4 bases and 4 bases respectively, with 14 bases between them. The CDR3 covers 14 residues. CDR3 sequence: CASSIYTGGTEAFF. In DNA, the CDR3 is TGTGCCAGCAGCATTTATACGGGGGGCACTGAAGCTTTCTTT.

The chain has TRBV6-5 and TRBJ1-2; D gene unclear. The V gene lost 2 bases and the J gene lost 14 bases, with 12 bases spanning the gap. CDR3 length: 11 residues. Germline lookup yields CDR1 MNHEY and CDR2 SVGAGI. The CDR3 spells CASSYTRELTF. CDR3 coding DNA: TGTGCCAGCAGTTACACTAGGGAGTTGACCTTC.

CDR3 nucleotide sequence: TGTGCCAGCAGTTCCGGACAGGGTAATCAGCCCCAGCATTTT. Encoded protein: CASSSGQGNQPQHF. The chain carries TRBV28 and TRBJ1-5, with 8 bases fitting TRBD1. The CDR3 length is 14 residues. V lost 4 bases and J lost 4; bases outside the gene matches: 3. Germline V gene data show CDR1 as MDHEN and CDR2 as SYDVKM.

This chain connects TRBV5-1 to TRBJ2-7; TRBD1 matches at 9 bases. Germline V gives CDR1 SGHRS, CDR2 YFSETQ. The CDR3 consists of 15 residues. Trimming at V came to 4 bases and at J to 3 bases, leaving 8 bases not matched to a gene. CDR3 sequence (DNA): TGCGCCAGCAGCACAATCCCGGGACAGGGCTACGAGCAGTACTTC. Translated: CASSTIPGQGYEQYF.

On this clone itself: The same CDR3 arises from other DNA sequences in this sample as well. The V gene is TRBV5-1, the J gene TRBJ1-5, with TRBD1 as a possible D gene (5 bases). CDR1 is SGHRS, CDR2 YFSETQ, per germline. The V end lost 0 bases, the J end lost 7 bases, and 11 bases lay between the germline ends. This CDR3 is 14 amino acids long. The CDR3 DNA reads TGCGCCAGCAGCTTGGGGGGCGCGGGGCAGCCCCAGCATTTT. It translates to CASSLGGAGQPQHF.

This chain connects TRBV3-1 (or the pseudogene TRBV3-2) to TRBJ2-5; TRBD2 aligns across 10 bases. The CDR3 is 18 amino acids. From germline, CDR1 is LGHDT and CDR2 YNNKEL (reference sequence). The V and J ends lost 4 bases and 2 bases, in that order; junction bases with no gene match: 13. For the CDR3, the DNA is TGTGCCAGCAGCCTCCGGGGTCCTAGCGGGGGCCATCAAGAGACCCAGTACTTC. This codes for CASSLRGPSGGHQETQYF.

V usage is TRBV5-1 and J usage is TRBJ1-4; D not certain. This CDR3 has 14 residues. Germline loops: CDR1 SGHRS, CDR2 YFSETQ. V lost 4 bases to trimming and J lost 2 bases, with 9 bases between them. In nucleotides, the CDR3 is TGCGCCAGCAGCCCGAGGTGGACTAATGAAAAACTGTTTTTT. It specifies CASSPRWTNEKLFF.

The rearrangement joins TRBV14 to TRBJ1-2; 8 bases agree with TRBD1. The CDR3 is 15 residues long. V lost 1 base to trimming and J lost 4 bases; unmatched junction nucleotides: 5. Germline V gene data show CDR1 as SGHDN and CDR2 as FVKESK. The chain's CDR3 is CASSQAGGVSYGYTF. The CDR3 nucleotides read TGTGCCAGCAGCCAAGCAGGGGGCGTGAGCTATGGCTACACCTTC.

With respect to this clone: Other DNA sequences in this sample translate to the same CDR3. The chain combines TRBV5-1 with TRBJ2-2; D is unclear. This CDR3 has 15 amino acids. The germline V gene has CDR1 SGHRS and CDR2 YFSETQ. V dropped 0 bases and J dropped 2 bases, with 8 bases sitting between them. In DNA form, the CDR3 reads TGCGCCAGCAGCTTGGGAGATCCCAACACCGGGGAGCTGTTTTTT. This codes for CASSLGDPNTGELFF.